What follows are 17 T cell receptor beta chains derived from one specimen sequenced in a study of OX40 agonist ivuxolimab in advanced cancers. The assay was immunoSEQ multiplex PCR, and TCRdb's table has in-frame clones only and misses some. The profile shows under 70,000 clones, 70% to 90% of them singletons. Sample: CD4+ or CD8+ T cells sorted from blood, taken in a trial of the OX40 agonist ivuxolimab. The receptors originated from an adult with an advanced solid tumor such as melanoma, head and neck, liver or kidney cancer.

The V gene is TRBV4-3, the J gene TRBJ2-5; D is uncertain. Germline lookup yields CDR1 LGHNA and CDR2 YSLEER. The length of the CDR3 is 13 residues. V lost 0 bases and J 5 bases, leaving 7 bases between the germline ends. The CDR3 sequence is CASSQDRVETQYF. CDR3 coding DNA: TGCGCCAGCAGCCAAGACAGAGTGGAGACCCAGTACTTC.

CDR3 bases: TGCGCCAGCAGCTCGCGGCTTGACACCGGGGAGCTGTTTTTT. Translation gives CASSSRLDTGELFF. This rearrangement joins TRBV5-1 to TRBJ2-2, with D hard to call. The CDR3 is 14 amino acids. The V end was cut by 3 bases, the J end by 3 bases, with 9 bases between. Germline V CDR1 and CDR2: SGHRS, YFSETQ.

The rearrangement uses TRBV10-2 and TRBJ2-7, with 7 bases that match TRBD2. There are 14 residues in the CDR3. The trim removed 6 bases at V and 5 bases at J, leaving 10 bases unmatched. Germline loops: CDR1 WSHSY, CDR2 SAAADI. CDR3 in DNA: TGCGCCAGCAGCTCTAGCGGTCCTGTGAACGAGCAGTACTTC. Translated: CASSSSGPVNEQYF.

A remark on this clone: Distinct nucleotide sequences in the sample also encode this CDR3. The genes are TRBV28 and TRBJ1-5; tentative D call: TRBD1 (6 bases). Germline CDR1 is MDHEN and CDR2 is SYDVKM. CDR3 length equals 14 residues. V was pared by 3 bases and J by 5 bases, with 11 bases between. This chain's CDR3 is CASSLGRGYQPQHF. In nucleotides, the CDR3 is TGTGCCAGCAGTTTGGGCAGGGGTTATCAGCCCCAGCATTTT. Looking up the rest from reference TRBV28 and TRBJ1-5 gives the full variable domain: DVKVTQSSRYLVKRTGEKVFLECVQDMDHENMFWYRQDPGLGLRLIYFSYDVKMKEKGDIPEGYSVSREKKERFSLILESASTNQTSMYLCASSLGRGYQPQHFGDGTRLSIL.

This clone rates as medium-sized. The rearrangement joins TRBV4-1 to TRBJ2-2; no reliable D call. V was clipped by 3 bases and J by 1 base, with 9 bases between them. This CDR3 has 15 amino acids. The germline CDR1 and CDR2 sequences are MGHRA and YSYEKL. This CDR3 reads CASSQSSRNTGELFF. In DNA form, the CDR3 reads TGCGCCAGCAGCCAGTCCTCTAGGAACACCGGGGAGCTGTTTTTT.

The V call is TRBV5-1, the J call TRBJ2-3, with 8 bases that match TRBD1. The V gene end was trimmed by 4 bases and the J gene end by 6 bases; junction bases not matched to a gene: 10. This CDR3 has 15 residues. CDR1 and CDR2 from the germline V gene are SGHRS and YFSETQ. CDR3 loop: CASSARDRWGDTQYF. The CDR3 region has the DNA TGCGCCAGCAGCGCCCGGGACAGGTGGGGGGATACGCAGTATTTT.

The J gene is TRBJ2-5, the V gene TRBV5-1, with D maybe TRBD1 (6 bases). The V and J ends lost 3 bases and 1 base respectively, with 13 bases between them. The V gene's germline CDR1 is SGHRS and CDR2 YFSETQ. CDR3 size: 15 residues. This chain's CDR3 is CASSSLRGSQETQYF. CDR3 bases: TGCGCCAGCAGCTCTCTCAGGGGTTCCCAAGAGACCCAGTACTTC.

This clone was observed a few times. J is TRBJ1-3 and V is TRBV9; D uncertain. Trimming removed 4 bases at V and 0 bases at J, with 8 bases between. The CDR3 is 14 amino acids. Per germline, CDR1 SGDLS and CDR2 YYNGEE. The chain's CDR3 is CASSSDLSGNTIYF. DNA for the CDR3: TGTGCCAGCAGCAGTGATCTCTCTGGAAACACCATATATTTT.

The gene calls are TRBV7-9 and TRBJ2-3, with D uncertain. The CDR3 spans 15 residues. The V gene's germline CDR1 is SEHNR and CDR2 FQNEAQ (reference sequence). The ends were cut back, 1 base at V and 0 bases at J, with 8 bases in the middle. The chain's CDR3 is CASSLEGFSTDTQYF. The CDR3 coding sequence is TGTGCCAGCAGCTTAGAGGGTTTTAGCACAGATACGCAGTATTTT.

The chain carries TRBV7-8 and TRBJ2-7, with 8 bases that match TRBD2. Unmatched junction bases numbered 5, after V lost 0 bases and J lost 7 bases. CDR3 length: 14 amino acids. Per germline, CDR1 SGHVS and CDR2 FQNEAQ. The DNA of the CDR3 is TGTGCCAGCAGCTTAGCGGGACTAGGTGGGGAGCAGTACTTC. Its translation is CASSLAGLGGEQYF. Drawing the rest from reference TRBV7-8 and TRBJ2-7, the complete variable domain is GAGVSQSPRYKVAKRGQDVALRCDPISGHVSLFWYQQALGQGPEFLTYFQNEAQLDKSGLPSDRFFAERPEGSVSTLKIQRTQQEDSAVYLCASSLAGLGGEQYFGPGTRLTVT.

The chain couples TRBV28 to TRBJ2-2; D not resolved. CDR3 length: 14 amino acids. Trimming stripped 3 bases from V and 5 bases from J, with 10 bases between. Germline V lookup: CDR1 MDHEN, CDR2 SYDVKM. The CDR3 region is CASSLISGTGELFF. The CDR3 DNA reads as TGTGCCAGCAGTTTGATTTCCGGGACCGGGGAGCTGTTTTTT.

The V and J genes are TRBV6-1 and TRBJ2-6; tentative D call: TRBD2 (7 bases). Germline V gene sequence: CDR1 MNHNS, CDR2 SASEGT. Trimming pared 3 bases from V and 2 bases from J, leaving 8 bases between. The CDR3 extends over 15 amino acids. The CDR3 here is CASSERGPGANVLTF. DNA for the CDR3: TGTGCCAGCAGTGAGCGGGGGCCTGGGGCCAACGTCCTGACTTTC.

There are a few counts of this clone. V is TRBV6-5 and J is TRBJ2-4, with unresolved D. The CDR3 contains 15 residues. Germline V gives CDR1 MNHEY, CDR2 SVGAGI. The V gene lost 2 bases and the J gene lost 1 base, with 9 bases spanning the gap. Written as DNA, the CDR3 is TGTGCCAGCAGTTACCGCTCTGGGGCCAAAAACATTCAGTACTTC. The encoded protein is CASSYRSGAKNIQYF.

V is TRBV9 and J is TRBJ2-7, with D uncertain. CDR1 and CDR2 from the germline V gene are SGDLS and YYNGEE. There are 9 residues in the CDR3. Between the trimmed V and J ends, which lost 8 bases and 2 bases, there was a span of 2 bases. The CDR3: CARPYEQYF. CDR3 bases: TGTGCCAGACCCTACGAGCAGTACTTC. The full variable domain, with the rest looked up from reference TRBV9 and TRBJ2-7, is DSGVTQTPKHLITATGQRVTLRCSPRSGDLSVYWYQQSLDQGLQFLIQYYNGEERAKGNILERFSAQQFPDLHSELNLSSLELGDSALYFCARPYEQYFGPGTRLTVT.

The chain recombines TRBV7-9 with TRBJ2-7; a possible D gene is TRBD1 (5 bases). Germline V gene lookup returns CDR1 SEHNR and CDR2 FQNEAQ (reference sequence). V was shortened by 4 bases and J by 7 bases, with 11 bases between the two germline ends. The CDR3 loop spans 12 amino acids. In DNA, the CDR3 is TGTGCCAGCAGCTCGACAGTGGGGGAGCAGTACTTC. Translated: CASSSTVGEQYF.

The CDR3 region is CASSTGVTYEQYF. CDR3 in DNA: TGTGCCAGCAGCACAGGGGTGACCTACGAGCAGTACTTC. The rearrangement uses TRBV7-9 and TRBJ2-7, with 7 bases matching TRBD1. Germline CDR1 SEHNR, CDR2 FQNEAQ (reference sequence). The ends lost 5 bases at V and 2 bases at J; junction bases unmatched: 3. The CDR3 spans 13 residues.

This sequence joins TRBV9 and TRBJ1-2, with D hard to call. Germline V gene sequence: CDR1 SGDLS, CDR2 YYNGEE. Trimming cost V 0 bases and J 4 bases, with 13 bases left between them. This CDR3 contains 15 residues. The CDR3 region is CASSVGEGFGYGYTF. CDR3 nucleotides: TGTGCCAGCAGCGTAGGAGAAGGGTTCGGCTATGGCTACACCTTC.